The rows below give T cell receptor beta chains drawn from one sample of a study of T cell responses to AZD1222 COVID-19 vaccine. Clones were sequenced by immunoSEQ multiplex PCR, and TCRdb holds only the in-frame ones, with some missing. The sample yields approximately 89,000 clones, approximately 91% seen once. The source was peripheral blood, collected on day 0 of AZD1222 vaccination. All receptors come from an adult in good health. The CDR3 runs from the conserved cysteine through the conserved F or W. A D gene is named only where the DNA matches it firmly. Clone size, where shown, is once, few, many, or a class for clones that have expanded.

j_call d_call clone_size cdr3_length v_call cdr3_nt cdr3_aa
TRBJ2-5 TRBD2 . 16 TRBV5-4 TGTGCCAGCAGCTCTCCTCGGGGGGGGGCCGAAGAGACCCAGTACTTC CASSSPRGGAEETQYF
TRBJ1-3 . . 15 TRBV28 TGTGCCAGCACGGGGGCGGCAGCCTCTGGAAACACCATATATTTT CASTGAAASGNTIYF
TRBJ1-1 . . 12 TRBV28 TGTGCCAGCAGCTCTAACAGGGAAACCCCACCATTT CASSSNRETPPF
TRBJ1-6 TRBD1 once 15 TRBV5-4 TGTGCCAGCAGCTTCAGGGGGCCACAGAATTCACCCCTCCACTTT CASSFRGPQNSPLHF
TRBJ1-4 . . 14 TRBV25-1 TGTGCCAGCAGTGAATGGGGCGTTAATGAAAAACTGTTTTTT CASSEWGVNEKLFF
TRBJ2-1 TRBD1 . 15 TRBV5-1 TGCGCCAGCAGCTTGGAGGGACAGGGGGGACATGAGCAGTTCTTC CASSLEGQGGHEQFF
TRBJ1-4 . . 13 TRBV19 TGTGCCAGTTCCGACAGGCTTAATGAAAAACTGTTTTTT CASSDRLNEKLFF
TRBJ2-5 TRBD2 . 14 TRBV30 TGTGCCTGGAAGGCCAGCGGGGGGACGGAGACCCAGTACTTC CAWKASGGTETQYF
TRBJ1-6 TRBD1 few 13 TRBV5-4 TGTGCCAGCAGCCCGGACAGGGATTCACCCCTCCACTTT CASSPDRDSPLHF
TRBJ1-4 . . 14 TRBV6-5 TGTGCCAGCAGTTACCGGGACGGTAATGAAAAACTGTTTTTT CASSYRDGNEKLFF
TRBJ2-5 TRBD1 . 15 TRBV5-1 TGCGCCAGCAGCTTGGGGGACAGGCTGTTGGAGACCCAGTACTTC CASSLGDRLLETQYF
TRBJ2-7 . . 13 TRBV5-4 TGTGCCAGCAGCCAGGTTGGTTCCTACGAGCAGTACTTC CASSQVGSYEQYF
TRBJ2-3 TRBD2 . 15 TRBV27 TGTGCCAGCAGTTTTGGACTAGCGGGCACAGATACGCAGTATTTT CASSFGLAGTDTQYF
TRBJ2-2 . . 13 TRBV18 TGTGCCAGCTCACCACAGGAAACCGGGGAGCTGTTTTTT CASSPQETGELFF
TRBJ2-1 TRBD1 . 17 TRBV4-1 TGCGCCAGCAGCCAAGCTTCTGGGACAGGGATCTACAATGAGCAGTTCTTC CASSQASGTGIYNEQFF
TRBJ1-5 . . 15 TRBV15 TGTGCCACCAGCAGAGATCTGGATAGCAATCAGCCCCAGCATTTT CATSRDLDSNQPQHF
TRBJ2-3 . . 16 TRBV14 TGTGCCAGCGCAAGAACTGAGGGACACGGAACAGATACGCAGTATTTT CASARTEGHGTDTQYF
TRBJ1-6 . . 18 TRBV7-8 TGTGCCAGCAGCTTAGCCATGACTCGGGCCGCGCGGAATTCACCCCTCCACTTT CASSLAMTRAARNSPLHF
TRBJ1-2 . . 13 TRBV6-5 TGTGCCAGCAGTCCCCGGACACGGGATGGCTACACCTTC CASSPRTRDGYTF
TRBJ2-7 . . 15 TRBV6-1 TGTGCCAGCAGTGAAGTGGACAGAAGCTCCTACGAGCAGTACTTC CASSEVDRSSYEQYF
TRBJ1-2 . . 15 TRBV4-1 TGCGCCAGCAGCCAAGTGTCGACAAAGGGCTATGGCTACACCTTC CASSQVSTKGYGYTF
TRBJ1-2 TRBD1 . 14 TRBV6-5 TGTGCCAGCAGTTACTCCCGGGCAGGGGGTGGCTACACCTTC CASSYSRAGGGYTF
TRBJ1-1 . . 12 TRBV18 TGTGCCAGCTCACAGGTAGGGACTGAAGCTTTCTTT CASSQVGTEAFF
TRBJ2-1 . . 15 TRBV7-8 TGTGCCAGCAGCTTAGGCAACGGTCGTTACAATGAGCAGTTCTTC CASSLGNGRYNEQFF
TRBJ2-3 . . 14 TRBV19 TGTGCCAGTAGTATAGGATGGGCGGCAGATACGCAGTATTTT CASSIGWAADTQYF
TRBJ2-1 . . 16 TRBV11-2 TGTGCCAGCAGCCGCCGGGGGACCCCCTCCTACAATGAGCAGTTCTTC CASSRRGTPSYNEQFF
TRBJ1-2 TRBD1 . 12 TRBV19 TGTGCCAGTAGGACAACAGGGGATGGCTACACCTTC CASRTTGDGYTF
TRBJ1-5 TRBD1 . 19 TRBV6-6 TGTGCCAGCAGTCGATTGACAGGGACGATTGGCTTTAGTCATCAGCCCCAGCATTTT CASSRLTGTIGFSHQPQHF
TRBJ2-1 . . 14 TRBV3-1/TRBV3-2 TGTGCCAGCAGCCAAGAACAACTAGCTTTTGAGCAGTTCTTC CASSQEQLAFEQFF
TRBJ2-2 TRBD1 . 16 TRBV27 TGTGCCAGCAGTTCCAAGACAGGGGCGAACACCGGGGAGCTGTTTTTT CASSSKTGANTGELFF
TRBJ1-2 . . 13 TRBV6-5 TGTGCCAGCACCCCTTCCCGAGACTATGGCTACACCTTC CASTPSRDYGYTF
TRBJ2-7 . . 16 TRBV6-4 TGTGCCAGCAGCTCCGTTCCGGGACAAAGCTCCTACGAGCAGTACTTC CASSSVPGQSSYEQYF
TRBJ2-7 . . 14 TRBV30 TGTGCCTGGAGTGCGGTAACAGGGATAAACGAGCAGTACTTC CAWSAVTGINEQYF
TRBJ2-1 TRBD2 . 16 TRBV3-1/TRBV3-2 TGTGCCAGCAGCCAAGTTAGCGGGGGGGTGTACAATGAGCAGTTCTTC CASSQVSGGVYNEQFF
TRBJ2-7 . . 12 TRBV3-1/TRBV3-2 TGTGCCAGCAGCCGGACAGTCTACGAGCAGTACTTC CASSRTVYEQYF
TRBJ2-7 . . 12 TRBV21-1 TGTGCCAGCAGCATCCTTAGAGACGAGCAGTACTTC CASSILRDEQYF
TRBJ1-2 . . 16 TRBV3-1/TRBV3-2 TGTGCCAGCAGCCAGCGGGCCCTGATTTCGGGGTATGGCTACACCTTC CASSQRALISGYGYTF
TRBJ1-2 . . 13 TRBV30 TGTGCCTTAAGACAGCATAAACAGGGTGGCTACACCTTC CALRQHKQGGYTF
TRBJ1-2 . . 17 TRBV5-4 TGTGCCAGCAGCCCCCGGGCAGGGCAGGCCCTTAACTATGGCTACACCTTC CASSPRAGQALNYGYTF
TRBJ2-5 . . 14 TRBV5-1 TGCGCCAGCAGCTTGGCTCGAAACCAAGAGACCCAGTACTTC CASSLARNQETQYF